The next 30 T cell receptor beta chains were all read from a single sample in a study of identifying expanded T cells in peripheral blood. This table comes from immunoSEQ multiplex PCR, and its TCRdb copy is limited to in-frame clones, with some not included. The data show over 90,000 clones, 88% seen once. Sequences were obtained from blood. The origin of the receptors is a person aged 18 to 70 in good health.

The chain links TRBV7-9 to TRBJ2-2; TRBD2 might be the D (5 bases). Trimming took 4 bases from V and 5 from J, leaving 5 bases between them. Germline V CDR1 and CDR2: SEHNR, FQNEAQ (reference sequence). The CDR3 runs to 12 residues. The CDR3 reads CASSSGTGELFF. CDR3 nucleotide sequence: TGTGCCAGCAGCTCGGGGACCGGGGAGCTGTTTTTT.

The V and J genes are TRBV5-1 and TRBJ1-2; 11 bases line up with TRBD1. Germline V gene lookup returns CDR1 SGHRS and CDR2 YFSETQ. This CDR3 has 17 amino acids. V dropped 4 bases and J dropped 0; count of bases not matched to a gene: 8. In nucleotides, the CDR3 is TGCGCCAGCAGCCCCGGACAGGGGGCCCGTACTAACTATGGCTACACCTTC. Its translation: CASSPGQGARTNYGYTF.

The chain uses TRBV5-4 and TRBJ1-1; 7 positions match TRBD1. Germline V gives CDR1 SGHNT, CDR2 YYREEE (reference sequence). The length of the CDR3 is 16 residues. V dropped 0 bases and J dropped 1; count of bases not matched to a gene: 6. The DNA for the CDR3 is TGTGCCAGCAGCTTGGAGGGGGCGAGGGGGAACACTGAAGCTTTCTTT. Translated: CASSLEGARGNTEAFF.

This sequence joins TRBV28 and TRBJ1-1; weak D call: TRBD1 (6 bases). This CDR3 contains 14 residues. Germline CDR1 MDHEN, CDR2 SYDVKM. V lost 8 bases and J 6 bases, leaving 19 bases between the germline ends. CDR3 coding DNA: TGTGCCAGCCCACCCCCGGGGGGCAGGGCTGAAGCTTTCTTT. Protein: CASPPPGGRAEAFF.

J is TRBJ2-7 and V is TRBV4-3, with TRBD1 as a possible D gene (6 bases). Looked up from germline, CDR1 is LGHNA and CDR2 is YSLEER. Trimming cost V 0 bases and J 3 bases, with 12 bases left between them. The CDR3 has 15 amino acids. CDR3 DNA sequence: TGCGCCAGCAGCCAAGATCTGGGCAGGGGCTACGAGCAGTACTTC. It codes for CASSQDLGRGYEQYF.

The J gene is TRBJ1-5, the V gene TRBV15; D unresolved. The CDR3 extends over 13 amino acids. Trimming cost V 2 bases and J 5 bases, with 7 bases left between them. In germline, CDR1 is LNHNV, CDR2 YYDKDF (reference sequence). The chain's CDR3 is CATSRPPDQPQHF. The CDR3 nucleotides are TGTGCCACCAGCAGACCCCCGGATCAGCCCCAGCATTTT.

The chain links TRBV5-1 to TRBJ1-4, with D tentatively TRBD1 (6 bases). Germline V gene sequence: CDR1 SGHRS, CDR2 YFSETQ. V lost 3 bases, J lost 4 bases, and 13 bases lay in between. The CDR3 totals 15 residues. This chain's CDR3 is CASSSGQSFNEKLFF. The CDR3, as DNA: TGCGCCAGCAGCTCCGGACAGAGCTTTAATGAAAAACTGTTTTTT.

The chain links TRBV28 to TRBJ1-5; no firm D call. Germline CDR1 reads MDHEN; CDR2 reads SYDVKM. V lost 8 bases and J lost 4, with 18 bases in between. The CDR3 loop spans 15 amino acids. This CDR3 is CASYSEGLGNQPQHF. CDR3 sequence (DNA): TGTGCCAGCTATTCAGAAGGACTGGGAAATCAGCCCCAGCATTTT. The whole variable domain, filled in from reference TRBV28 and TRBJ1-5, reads DVKVTQSSRYLVKRTGEKVFLECVQDMDHENMFWYRQDPGLGLRLIYFSYDVKMKEKGDIPEGYSVSREKKERFSLILESASTNQTSMYLCASYSEGLGNQPQHFGDGTRLSIL.

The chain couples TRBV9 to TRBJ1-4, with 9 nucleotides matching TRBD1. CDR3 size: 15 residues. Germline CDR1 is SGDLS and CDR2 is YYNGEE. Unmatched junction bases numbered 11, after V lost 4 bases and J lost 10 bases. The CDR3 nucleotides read TGTGCCAGCAGCCCCCCTGGGGACAGGGTGGGAAAACTGTTTTTT. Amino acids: CASSPPGDRVGKLFF.

This CDR3 is CSAGSYNEQFF. As DNA, the CDR3 is TGCAGTGCCGGATCCTACAATGAGCAGTTCTTC. J is TRBJ2-1 and V is TRBV20-1; no definite D call. CDR3 size: 11 residues. From germline, CDR1 is DFQATT and CDR2 SNEGSKA (reference sequence). The V and J ends lost 6 bases and 1 base respectively, with 4 bases between them.

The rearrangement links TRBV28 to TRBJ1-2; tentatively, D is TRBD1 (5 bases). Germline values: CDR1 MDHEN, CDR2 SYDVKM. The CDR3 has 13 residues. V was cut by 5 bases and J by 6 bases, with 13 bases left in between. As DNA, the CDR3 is TGTGCCAGCAGTCCCGGGACCTCGGATGGCTACACCTTC. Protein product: CASSPGTSDGYTF.

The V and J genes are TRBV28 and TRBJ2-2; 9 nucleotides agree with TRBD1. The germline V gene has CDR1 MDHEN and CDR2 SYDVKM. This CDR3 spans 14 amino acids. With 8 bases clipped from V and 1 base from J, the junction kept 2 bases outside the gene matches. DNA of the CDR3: TGTGCCAGCGGGGGACAGGGGAACACCGGGGAGCTGTTTTTT. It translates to CASGGQGNTGELFF. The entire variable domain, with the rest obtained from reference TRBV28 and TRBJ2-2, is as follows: DVKVTQSSRYLVKRTGEKVFLECVQDMDHENMFWYRQDPGLGLRLIYFSYDVKMKEKGDIPEGYSVSREKKERFSLILESASTNQTSMYLCASGGQGNTGELFFGEGSRLTVL.

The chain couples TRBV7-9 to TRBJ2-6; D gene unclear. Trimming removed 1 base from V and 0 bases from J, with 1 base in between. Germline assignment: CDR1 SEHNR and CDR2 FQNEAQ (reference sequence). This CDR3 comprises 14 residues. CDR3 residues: CASSLDSGANVLTF. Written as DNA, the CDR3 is TGTGCCAGCAGCTTAGACTCTGGGGCCAACGTCCTGACTTTC.

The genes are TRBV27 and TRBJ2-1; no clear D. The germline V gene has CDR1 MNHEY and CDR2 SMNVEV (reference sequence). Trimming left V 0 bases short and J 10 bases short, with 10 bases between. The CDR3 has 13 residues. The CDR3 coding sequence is TGTGCCAGCAGTTTATCATTCGGCAGGGAGCAGTTCTTC. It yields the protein CASSLSFGREQFF.

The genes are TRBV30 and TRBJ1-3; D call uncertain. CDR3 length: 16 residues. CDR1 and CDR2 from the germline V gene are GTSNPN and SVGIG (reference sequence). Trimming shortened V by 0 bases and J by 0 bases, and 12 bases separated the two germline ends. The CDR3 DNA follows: TGTGCCTGGAGTGTTAAAGAAACGCTCTCTGGAAACACCATATATTTT. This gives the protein CAWSVKETLSGNTIYF.

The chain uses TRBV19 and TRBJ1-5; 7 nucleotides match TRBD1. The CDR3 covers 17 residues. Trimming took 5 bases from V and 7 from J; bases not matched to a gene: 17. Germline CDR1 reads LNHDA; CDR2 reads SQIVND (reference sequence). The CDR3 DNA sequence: TGTGCCAGTAGTCCTCCAAGAGGCAGGGGGATGTGGCAGCCCCAGCATTTT. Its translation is CASSPPRGRGMWQPQHF.

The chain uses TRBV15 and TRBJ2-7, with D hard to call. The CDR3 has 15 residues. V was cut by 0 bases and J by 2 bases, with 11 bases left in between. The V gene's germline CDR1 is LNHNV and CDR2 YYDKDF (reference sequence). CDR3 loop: CATSRDTRKAYEQYF. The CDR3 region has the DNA TGTGCCACCAGCAGAGATACGAGGAAGGCCTACGAGCAGTACTTC.

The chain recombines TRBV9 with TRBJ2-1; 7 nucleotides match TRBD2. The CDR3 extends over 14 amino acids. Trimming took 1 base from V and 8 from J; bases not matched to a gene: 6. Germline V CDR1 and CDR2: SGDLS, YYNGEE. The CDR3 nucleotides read TGTGCCAGCAGCGTACGACTAGCAAGGGATGAGCAGTTCTTC. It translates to CASSVRLARDEQFF.

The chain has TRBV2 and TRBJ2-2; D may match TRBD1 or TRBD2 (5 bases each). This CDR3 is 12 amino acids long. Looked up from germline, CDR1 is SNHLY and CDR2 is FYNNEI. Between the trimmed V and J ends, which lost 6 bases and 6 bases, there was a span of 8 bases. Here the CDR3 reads CASSRESGELFF. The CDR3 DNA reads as TGTGCCAGCAGCAGGGAGTCCGGGGAGCTGTTTTTT.

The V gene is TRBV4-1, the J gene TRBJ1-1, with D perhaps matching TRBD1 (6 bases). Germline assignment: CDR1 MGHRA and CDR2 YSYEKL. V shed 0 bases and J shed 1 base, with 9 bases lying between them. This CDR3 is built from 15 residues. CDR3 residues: CASSQEQGRNTEAFF. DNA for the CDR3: TGCGCCAGCAGCCAAGAACAGGGTCGGAACACTGAAGCTTTCTTT.

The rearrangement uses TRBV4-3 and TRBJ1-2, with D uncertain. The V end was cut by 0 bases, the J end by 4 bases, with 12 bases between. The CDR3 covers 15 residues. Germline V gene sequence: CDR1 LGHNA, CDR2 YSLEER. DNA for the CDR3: TGCGCCAGCAGCCAAGATCGGGCAGACTTCTATGGCTACACCTTC. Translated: CASSQDRADFYGYTF.

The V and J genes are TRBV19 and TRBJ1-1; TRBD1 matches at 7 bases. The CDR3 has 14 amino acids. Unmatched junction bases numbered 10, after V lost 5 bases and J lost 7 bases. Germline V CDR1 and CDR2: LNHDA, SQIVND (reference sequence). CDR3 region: CASSRGTARDEAFF. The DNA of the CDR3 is TGTGCCAGTAGTCGAGGGACAGCCAGAGATGAAGCTTTCTTT.

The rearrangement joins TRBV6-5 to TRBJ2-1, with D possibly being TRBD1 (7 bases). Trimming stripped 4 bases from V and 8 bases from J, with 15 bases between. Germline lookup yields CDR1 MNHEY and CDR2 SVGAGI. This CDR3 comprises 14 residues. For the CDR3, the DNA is TGTGCCAGCAGTTCCCCAGGGGGGAGCCATGAGCAGTTCTTC. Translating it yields CASSSPGGSHEQFF.

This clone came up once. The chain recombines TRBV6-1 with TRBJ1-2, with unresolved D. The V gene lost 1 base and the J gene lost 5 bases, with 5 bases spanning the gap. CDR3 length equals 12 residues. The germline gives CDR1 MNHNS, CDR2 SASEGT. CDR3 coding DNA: TGTGCCAGCAGTGAAGTTGTATATGGCTACACCTTC. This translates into CASSEVVYGYTF.

This CDR3 is CASSKERDRGQLQPQHF. In DNA form, the CDR3 reads TGTGCCAGCAGCAAGGAGAGGGACAGGGGGCAACTTCAGCCCCAGCATTTT. The rearrangement uses TRBV21-1 and TRBJ1-5; the table's D call of TRBD1 was not tested on the DNA. TRBV21-1 is a pseudogene locus. The CDR3 covers 17 residues.

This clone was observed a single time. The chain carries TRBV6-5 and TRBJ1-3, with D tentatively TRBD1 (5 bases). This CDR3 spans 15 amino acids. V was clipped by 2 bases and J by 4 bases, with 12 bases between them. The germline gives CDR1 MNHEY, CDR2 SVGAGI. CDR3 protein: CASSYRGDPGNTIYF. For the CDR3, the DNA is TGTGCCAGCAGTTACCGAGGGGATCCAGGAAACACCATATATTTT.

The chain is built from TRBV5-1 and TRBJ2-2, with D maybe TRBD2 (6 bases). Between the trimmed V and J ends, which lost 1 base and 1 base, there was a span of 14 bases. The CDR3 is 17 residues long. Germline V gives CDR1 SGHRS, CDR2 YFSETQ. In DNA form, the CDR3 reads TGCGCCAGCAGCTTGTTGGCTGGGGGGATGAACACCGGGGAGCTGTTTTTT. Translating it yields CASSLLAGGMNTGELFF.

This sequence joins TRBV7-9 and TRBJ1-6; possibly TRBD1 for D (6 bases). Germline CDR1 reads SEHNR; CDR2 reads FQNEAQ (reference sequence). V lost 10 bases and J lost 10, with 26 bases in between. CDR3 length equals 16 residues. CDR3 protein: CAITETGAAFPSPLHF. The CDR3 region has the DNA TGTGCCATCACCGAGACGGGGGCCGCTTTTCCCTCACCCCTCCACTTT.

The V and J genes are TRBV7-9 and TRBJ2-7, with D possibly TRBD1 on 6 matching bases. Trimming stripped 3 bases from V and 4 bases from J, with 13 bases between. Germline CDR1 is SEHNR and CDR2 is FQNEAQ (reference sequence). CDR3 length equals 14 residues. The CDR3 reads CASSLGAGVYEQYF. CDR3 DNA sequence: TGTGCCAGCAGCTTGGGGGCAGGGGTTTACGAGCAGTACTTC.

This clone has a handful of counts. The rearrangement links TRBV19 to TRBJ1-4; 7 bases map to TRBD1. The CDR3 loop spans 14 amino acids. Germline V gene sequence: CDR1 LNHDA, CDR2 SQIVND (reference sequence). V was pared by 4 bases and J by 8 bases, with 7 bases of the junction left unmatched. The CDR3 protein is CASSRRDSKEKLFF. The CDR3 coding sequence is TGTGCCAGTAGTAGACGGGACAGCAAGGAAAAACTGTTTTTT.